Shown below are 8 T cell receptor beta chains from a single sample sequenced in a study of regulatory T cells in long-lasting Graves disease. Time point indicated: persistent/refractory GD, antithyroid drugs over 5 years with positive TRAb. There was RNA extracted from PBMCs, and the TCR library was made from it. Building the TCR beta libraries relied on iRepertoire HTBI primers, and CDR3 regions underwent Arm-PCR. TCRdb fed the multiplex PCR reads into MiXCR, producing one record per CDR3 protein. Of roughly 500,000 distinct CDR3 sequences in the sample, 22% were seen once. The starting material was peripheral blood mononuclear cells (PBMCs), obtained when the disease was refractory, from a patient treated with antithyroid drugs. These receptors originate from a female donor with Graves disease.

The chain combines TRBV30 with TRBJ1-4; D gene uncertain. Germline V gives CDR1 GTSNPN, CDR2 SVGIG (reference sequence). The CDR3 sequence is 13 residues long. The V end was cut by 4 bases, the J end by 0 bases, with 6 bases between. In nucleotides, the CDR3 is TGTGCCTGGAATCAAGCAACTAATGAAAAACTGTTTTTT. This gives the protein CAWNQATNEKLFF.

This clonotype was detected many times. The chain couples TRBV29-1 to TRBJ1-5; TRBD1 aligns across 7 bases. Germline V gene data show CDR1 as SQVTM and CDR2 as ANQGSEA. V was clipped by 6 bases and J by 5 bases; unmatched bases: 7. This CDR3 comprises 13 residues. CDR3 nucleotide sequence: TGCAGCGTCGGGACAGAGAAGGATCAGCCCCAGCATTTT. Translation: CSVGTEKDQPQHF.

The CDR3 bases are TGTGCCAGTAGTATGCCCCCCAGAGGCTCCTACGAGCAGTACTTC. Its translation: CASSMPPRGSYEQYF. V usage is TRBV19 and J usage is TRBJ2-7; D gene uncertain. V dropped 3 bases and J dropped 0 bases, with 12 bases sitting between them. CDR3 length: 15 residues. In germline, CDR1 is LNHDA, CDR2 SQIVND (reference sequence). Full variable domain (outside the CDR3, taken from reference TRBV19 and TRBJ2-7): DGGITQSPKYLFRKEGQNVTLSCEQNLNHDAMYWYRQDPGQGLRLIYYSQIVNDFQKGDIAEGYSVSREKKESFPLTVTSAQKNPTAFYLCASSMPPRGSYEQYFGPGTRLTVT.

This clonotype was counted ten times or more. This chain joins TRBV2 and TRBJ1-2; D uncertain. The CDR3 consists of 13 residues. Trimming pared 0 bases from V and 8 bases from J, leaving 10 bases between. CDR1 and CDR2 from the germline V gene are SNHLY and FYNNEI. CDR3 sequence reads: CASSEALTEGYTF. The CDR3 nucleotides read TGTGCCAGCAGTGAAGCGCTTACAGAAGGCTACACCTTC.

The V and J genes are TRBV5-1 and TRBJ2-4; possibly TRBD1 for D (5 bases). The CDR3 length is 15 residues. Per the germline V gene, CDR1 is SGHRS and CDR2 is YFSETQ. V lost 3 bases and J 5 bases, leaving 15 bases between the germline ends. The CDR3: CASSSAPGQQNIQYF. The CDR3 bases are TGCGCCAGCAGCTCGGCCCCAGGACAACAAAACATTCAGTACTTC.

This clonotype was seen many times. This sequence joins TRBV7-2 and TRBJ1-2; no clear D. V was cut by 3 bases and J by 4 bases, with 12 bases left in between. Looked up from germline, CDR1 is SGHTA and CDR2 is FQGNSA. The CDR3 covers 14 residues. CDR3 region: CASSFGGIGYGYTF. The CDR3 nucleotides are TGTGCCAGCAGCTTCGGAGGGATCGGCTATGGCTACACCTTC.

The gene calls are TRBV6-1 and TRBJ1-4, with 9 positions matching TRBD1. The CDR3 extends over 14 amino acids. V was pared by 10 bases and J by 8 bases, with 11 bases of the junction left unmatched. The V gene's germline CDR1 is MNHNS and CDR2 SASEGT. The CDR3: CATALGQGNEKLFF. CDR3 DNA: TGTGCCACCGCCTTAGGACAGGGGAACGAAAAACTGTTTTTT.

There are a few counts of this clonotype. This CDR3 is CAWSGGGTNEKLFF. For the CDR3, the DNA is TGTGCCTGGAGCGGAGGGGGGACTAATGAAAAACTGTTTTTT. The genes are TRBV30 and TRBJ1-4; tentatively, D is TRBD1 (6 bases). The germline CDR1 and CDR2 sequences are GTSNPN and SVGIG (reference sequence). This CDR3 has 14 residues. The V end was cut by 3 bases, the J end by 2 bases, with 10 bases between.